The T cell receptor (beta chain) described here comes from a study of shared clonotypes between healthy human individuals (dated by TCRdb to the early 2020s). Study-wide context: Three men and a couple of women, aged 18 to 49 years, made up the cohort. To estimate repertoire size and how much clonotypes are shared between individuals, the study performed deep sequencing of blood TCR repertoires from a handful of healthy adults. For each donor, CD4 naive and CD4 memory were each given three plates, CD8 naive was given two plates, and CD8 memory was given one plate. Per donor, leukapheresis produced somewhere between about 0.9 and 9 billion PBMCs. Different laboratories and diverse techniques were used to prepare libraries and sequence TCR repertoires, to increase sequencing depth and limit assay-specific biases. Overall study results and their limits: Across a handful of donors, roughly 5% of naive CD4, roughly 3.3% of naive CD8, 2.3% of memory CD4, and about 0.4% of memory CD8 clonotypes were shared. Compared with non-shared clonotypes, the clonotypes found in all four sorted-subset donors had higher generation probabilities. Only blood was sampled, and tissue TCR repertoires likely differ from those in blood. Pairwise subsampling indicated that sequencing depth was expected to affect the degree of clonotype sharing among donors. Because the study included only a small number of donors, the genetic and exposure-history diversity represented was limited. Larger estimated clonotype richness was generally found for naive subsets than for memory subsets. Incomplete sequencing was indicated by rarefaction of sorted-subset datasets, despite the large sequencing depth.

Donors were healthy HIV-negative adults with no recently reported acute infections or vaccinations. Only Caucasian adults living in Nashville, Tennessee, USA were represented among the donors. CD4+ T cells were enriched through magnetic negative selection, after which naive cells were positively selected on CD45RA and the remaining negative fraction served as the memory subset. Blood was obtained by leukapheresis, after which PBMCs were separated by Ficoll-Histopaque density gradient centrifugation and cryopreserved in liquid nitrogen vapor phase. Analytical flow cytometry was used to check the purity and quantity of each magnetically sorted T cell population. Each sorted fraction had its genomic DNA isolated and then quantified by UV absorbance on a Nanodrop 2000c. Regarding this clone: Its antigen is not yet known. One base away there is no much larger clone; base qualities are not given.

V and J are truncated by 3 bases and 5 bases respectively, leaving an intervening sequence of 16 bases. The CDR3 goes from the cysteine to the phenylalanine over 15 residues. Of all the DNA, just the CDR3 is kept, 45 bases in frame from base 1. From the germline V gene, CDR1 is SGDLS and CDR2 is YYNGEE. Using the deep immunoSEQ assay, TCR CDR3 regions were amplified from genomic DNA by multiplex PCR. Genomic DNA extracted from each cell subset was distributed evenly over all wells of several immunoSEQ 96-well plates, and each plate served as one replicate. For sorted subsets, approximately 0.2 ug of genomic DNA, equivalent to some 30,000 T cell genomes, went into each replicate PCR. The purified libraries were quantified using a Qubit 3.0 fluorometer, sized with a Bioanalyzer 2100, and then quantified again using the KAPA Library Quantification kit. Every immunoSEQ 96-well plate was sequenced on a separate single-read 150-cycle Illumina NextSeq 550 flow cell. Under the source paper's analysis protocol: Because only junctional sequences without quality scores were contained in the immunoSEQ output, filtering matching that applied to full-length reads could not be performed. Sequences were annotated with PyIR, a Python wrapper for IgBLAST v1.9, and V/J genes and CDR3 were assigned using IMGT germline references. Reads were filtered out if the reads had weak V/J assignments (E-value above 1e-6), no CDR3, stop codons, out-of-frame junctions, or ambiguous translated residues. A V3J clonotype was defined by an identical inferred V gene, J gene, and CDR3 amino acid sequence. Percentage overlap between repertoires was calculated by dividing the number of shared unique clonotypes by the size of the smaller repertoire. Repertoire richness was assessed with RTK rarefaction, the Chao1 estimator, and Recon v2.1 estimates of unobserved clonotypes. For all TCRbeta clonotypes obtained by the gDNA method from a few donors, generation probabilities were computed with OLGA. The source is immuneACCESS, and TCRdb retained only in-frame sequences with V and J called. Part of the clones is not carried over; for the studies checked, unresolved V genes explain less than half of this, and the remainder is unexplained. D and trimming come from the DNA, and the V and J calls and clone size come from that table. The sample table contains millions of clones; only one count was recorded for 85% to 95% of them. Jointly, the top ten make up 0.39% of the sample.

This sequence uses TRBV9 and TRBJ2-3; TRBD2 is a possible D gene, resting on 5 matching bases. The receptor was derived from a young man in good health. Some clones in this sample may be carry-over from other donors' samples. The source material was naive CD4+ T cells from PBMCs. The cell subset or site label here, explained by the study, means: CD45RA+ positively selected. Here is the DNA: TGTGCCAGCAGCGCCACTAGTGGTTTTTTAGATACGCAGTATTTT. Its coded protein is CASSATSGFLDTQYF.